The T cell receptor (beta chain) described here comes from a study of shared clonotypes between healthy human individuals. Study-wide findings and caveats: Memory subsets had estimated richness that was generally smaller than that of naive subsets.

Of note for this clone: Its specificity is not known.

Germline V lookup: CDR1 SEHNR, CDR2 FQNEAQ (reference sequence). CDR3 length: 18 residues. After removal of 6 bases from V and 0 bases from J, the junction contained 11 bases not matched to a gene. It was CD45RO-negative cells, positively selected for CCR7, that made up naive CD8 cells, with terminally differentiated effector memory CD45RA+ cells excluded. Several immunoSEQ plates held equal portions of the genomic DNA taken from each subset. Source study methods: Filtering differed because ImmunoSEQ produced junction-only sequences that carried no quality scores. Repertoires were generated with immunoSEQ multiplex PCR, while TCRdb's copy carries only in-frame clones and drops some. The DNA gave D and trimming, while V, J and clone size come from that table. The table lists more than 600,000 clones, 92% of them singletons.

This TCR was recovered from a man aged 30 to 45 in good health. The specimen was naive CD8+ T cells sorted from blood. V is TRBV7-9 and J is TRBJ2-2; 9 bases fit TRBD2. The CDR3 loop reads CASSSVGGRASNTGELFF. CDR3 coding DNA: TGTGCCAGCAGTTCTGTGGGCGGGAGGGCTTCGAACACCGGGGAGCTGTTTTTT.